Listed below are T cell receptor beta chains from one sample, sequenced in a study of CD8+CD57+ T cells in acquired aplastic anemia. A single record per CDR3 protein comes from TCRdb applying MiXCR to the reads. The table lists about 200,000 distinct CDR3 sequences, over 40% of them singletons. The sample consisted of sorted CD4+, CD8+, or CD8+CD57+ T cells (not recorded which) from PBMCs. These receptors came from a human donor with aplastic anemia. Each CDR3 is given with its conserved first and last residue. The order of the fields is J gene, D gene, clone size, V gene, CDR3 protein, CDR3 DNA. The D gene is left open where the match is weak. Only some rows state a clone size, as once, few, many or a class for expanded clones.

J: TRBJ1-4; D: TRBD1; size: many; V: TRBV12-3/TRBV12-4; CDR3: CASSFGDRDEKLFF; DNA: TGTGCCAGCAGTTTCGGTGACAGGGATGAAAAACTGTTTTTT
J: TRBJ2-7; D: TRBD1; size: -; V: TRBV9; CDR3: CASSVGQGLEQYF; DNA: TGTGCCAGCAGCGTCGGACAGGGGTTGGAGCAGTACTTC
J: TRBJ1-2; D: TRBD1; size: once; V: TRBV7-9; CDR3: CASSERGRSDYGHTF; DNA: TGTGCCAGCAGTGAAAGGGGGCGCTCGGACTATGGCCACACCTTC
J: TRBJ1-4; D: -; size: many; V: TRBV6-5; CDR3: CASRDGATNEKLFF; DNA: TGTGCCAGCAGGGACGGAGCAACTAATGAAAAACTGTTTTTT
J: TRBJ1-2; D: -; size: -; V: TRBV29-1; CDR3: CSLGEGSGYGYTF; DNA: TGCAGCTTAGGGGAGGGTTCGGGATATGGCTACACCTTC
J: TRBJ2-1; D: TRBD2; size: -; V: TRBV7-3; CDR3: CASSSGPGLLYNEQFF; DNA: TGTGCCAGCAGCTCGGGTCCGGGACTACTCTACAATGAGCAGTTCTTC
J: TRBJ2-3; D: -; size: -; V: TRBV7-7; CDR3: CASSKTSGDTQYF; DNA: TGTGCCAGCAGCAAGACTTCAGGAGATACGCAGTATTTT
J: TRBJ1-6; D: -; size: many; V: TRBV5-1; CDR3: CASSYRPDNSPLHF; DNA: TGCGCCAGCAGTTACCGACCCGATAATTCACCCCTCCACTTT
J: TRBJ2-2; D: -; size: few; V: TRBV6-5; CDR3: CASSPSHLRTPDNTGELFF; DNA: TGTGCCAGCAGCCCCTCCCACCTGCGGACACCCGATAACACCGGGGAGCTGTTTTTT
J: TRBJ1-2; D: TRBD1; size: -; V: TRBV15; CDR3: CATSRAQGDGYTF; DNA: TGTGCCACCAGCAGAGCCCAGGGGGACGGCTACACCTTC
J: TRBJ1-1; D: TRBD1; size: -; V: TRBV5-1; CDR3: CASSREVVRGLKEAFF; DNA: TGCGCCAGCAGCAGGGAGGTAGTCAGGGGGCTCAAGGAAGCTTTCTTT
J: TRBJ1-3; D: -; size: -; V: TRBV15; CDR3: CATSRDRGTIYF; DNA: TGTGCCACCAGCAGAGATAGGGGCACCATATATTTT
J: TRBJ1-6; D: TRBD1; size: once; V: TRBV12-3/TRBV12-4; CDR3: CASGRGQGSPLHF; DNA: TGTGCCAGCGGTAGGGGACAGGGTTCACCCCTCCACTTT
J: TRBJ1-6; D: TRBD1; size: many; V: TRBV20-1; CDR3: CSAGGQEGSPLHF; DNA: TGCAGTGCGGGGGGACAGGAAGGTTCACCCCTCCACTTT
J: TRBJ1-1; D: TRBD1; size: -; V: TRBV19; CDR3: CASSPQGAPNTEAFF; DNA: TGTGCCAGTAGTCCACAGGGGGCGCCGAACACCGAAGCTTTCTTT
J: TRBJ1-6; D: TRBD1; size: many; V: TRBV20-1; CDR3: CGAGPGQGTYNSPLHF; DNA: TGCGGTGCAGGGCCGGGACAGGGGACCTATAATTCACCCCTCCACTTT
J: TRBJ2-7; D: -; size: -; V: TRBV9; CDR3: CASSVGTPSYEQYF; DNA: TGTGCCAGCAGCGTCGGGACTCCATCCTACGAGCAGTACTTC
J: TRBJ2-7; D: -; size: few; V: TRBV25-1; CDR3: CASSGSTRGEQYF; DNA: TGTGCCAGCAGTGGCTCAACTCGGGGCGAGCAGTACTTC
J: TRBJ2-7; D: TRBD2; size: -; V: TRBV5-1; CDR3: CASSLFASGRASYEQYF; DNA: TGCGCCAGCAGCTTGTTTGCTAGCGGGAGGGCCTCCTACGAGCAGTACTTC
J: TRBJ1-3; D: -; size: many; V: TRBV12-3/TRBV12-4; CDR3: CASSLEGTAGNPIYF; DNA: TGTGCCAGCAGTTTGGAGGGAACCGCCGGAAACCCCATATATTTT
J: TRBJ2-5; D: -; size: -; V: TRBV20-1; CDR3: CSVTEGESETQYF; DNA: TGCAGTGTCACAGAGGGAGAATCAGAGACCCAGTACTTC
J: TRBJ1-2; D: -; size: many; V: TRBV19; CDR3: CASSIGGTGIYGYTF; DNA: TGTGCCAGTAGTATAGGGGGAACAGGAATATATGGCTACACCTTC
J: TRBJ1-2; D: -; size: many; V: TRBV19; CDR3: CASRPTQGGGYTF; DNA: TGTGCCAGTAGGCCGACCCAGGGAGGTGGCTACACCTTC
J: TRBJ2-5; D: -; size: many; V: TRBV5-1; CDR3: CASSLQPSAETQYF; DNA: TGCGCCAGCAGCTTGCAGCCCAGCGCTGAGACCCAGTACTTC
J: TRBJ1-4; D: -; size: -; V: TRBV7-9; CDR3: CASSAHPGTEKLFF; DNA: TGTGCCAGCAGCGCCCATCCCGGGACTGAAAAACTGTTTTTT
J: TRBJ2-7; D: TRBD1; size: -; V: TRBV5-1; CDR3: CVSSRKAPGQGGYEQYF; DNA: TGCGTCAGCAGCCGAAAGGCTCCGGGACAGGGGGGCTACGAGCAGTACTTC
J: TRBJ1-1; D: TRBD1; size: -; V: TRBV3-1; CDR3: CASSQAAGGRTEAFF; DNA: TGTGCCAGCAGCCAAGCGGCAGGGGGTCGTACTGAAGCTTTCTTT
J: TRBJ2-7; D: TRBD1; size: many; V: TRBV7-9; CDR3: CASSLQGAPDEQYF; DNA: TGTGCCAGCAGCTTACAGGGGGCGCCGGACGAGCAGTACTTC
J: TRBJ2-7; D: -; size: once; V: TRBV12-3/TRBV12-4; CDR3: CASSLDRVKVHF; DNA: TGTGCCAGCAGTTTAGATCGGGTTAAGGTACACTTC
J: TRBJ2-7; D: TRBD1; size: -; V: TRBV25-1; CDR3: CASSWDPGTGGEGEQYF; DNA: TGTGCCAGCAGCTGGGACCCCGGGACAGGGGGCGAGGGCGAGCAGTACTTC
J: TRBJ1-2; D: -; size: many; V: TRBV2; CDR3: CASSEMRQSYGYTF; DNA: TGTGCCAGCAGTGAAATGAGGCAGTCCTATGGCTACACCTTC
J: TRBJ2-2; D: TRBD1; size: -; V: TRBV2; CDR3: CASRPPGQGFTGELFF; DNA: TGTGCCAGCAGGCCCCCGGGACAGGGATTCACCGGGGAGCTGTTTTTT
J: TRBJ2-2; D: TRBD2; size: -; V: TRBV13; CDR3: CASSLGARGGPGELFF; DNA: TGTGCCAGCAGCTTAGGCGCTCGGGGGGGCCCCGGGGAGCTGTTTTTT
J: TRBJ1-5; D: -; size: many; V: TRBV7-8; CDR3: CASSLRLVGGNQPQHF; DNA: TGTGCCAGCAGCTTACGATTGGTGGGAGGAAATCAGCCCCAGCATTTT
J: TRBJ1-5; D: -; size: -; V: TRBV7-9; CDR3: CASSRLTMDEDQPQHF; DNA: TGTGCCAGCAGCCGACTCACCATGGACGAGGATCAGCCCCAGCATTTT
J: TRBJ1-4; D: TRBD1; size: many; V: TRBV5-1; CDR3: CASSLGVGQQNEKLFF; DNA: TGCGCCAGCAGCTTGGGAGTGGGACAGCAAAATGAAAAACTGTTTTTT